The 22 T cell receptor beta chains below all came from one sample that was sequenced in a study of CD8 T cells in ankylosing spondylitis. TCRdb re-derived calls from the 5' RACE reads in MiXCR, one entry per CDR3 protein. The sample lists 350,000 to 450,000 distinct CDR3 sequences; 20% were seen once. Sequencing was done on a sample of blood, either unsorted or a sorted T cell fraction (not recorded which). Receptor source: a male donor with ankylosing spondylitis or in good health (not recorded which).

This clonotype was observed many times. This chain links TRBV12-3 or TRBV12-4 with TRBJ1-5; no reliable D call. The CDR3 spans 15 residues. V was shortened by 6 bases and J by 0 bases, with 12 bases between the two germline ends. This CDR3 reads CASSQGGYSNQPQHF. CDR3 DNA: TGTGCCAGCAGCCAAGGAGGATATAGCAATCAGCCCCAGCATTTT.

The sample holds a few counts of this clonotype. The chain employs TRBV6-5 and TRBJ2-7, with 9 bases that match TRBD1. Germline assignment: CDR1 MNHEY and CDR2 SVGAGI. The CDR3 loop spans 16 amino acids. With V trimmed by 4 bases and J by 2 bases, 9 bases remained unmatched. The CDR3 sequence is CASSSTMDRGPYEQYF. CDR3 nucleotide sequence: TGTGCCAGCAGTTCTACAATGGACAGGGGTCCCTACGAGCAGTACTTC.

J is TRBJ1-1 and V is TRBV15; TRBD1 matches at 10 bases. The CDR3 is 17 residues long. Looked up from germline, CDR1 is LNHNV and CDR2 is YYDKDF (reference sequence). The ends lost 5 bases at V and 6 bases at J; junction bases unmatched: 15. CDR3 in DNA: TGTGCCACCAGCCCCGACCAGACGGGACAGGGGTTCCCTGAAGCTTTCTTT. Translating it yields CATSPDQTGQGFPEAFF.

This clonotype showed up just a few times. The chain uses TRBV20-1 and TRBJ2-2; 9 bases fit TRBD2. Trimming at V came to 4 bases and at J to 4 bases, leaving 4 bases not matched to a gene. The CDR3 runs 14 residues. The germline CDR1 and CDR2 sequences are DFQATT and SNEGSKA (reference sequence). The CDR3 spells CSATSGAPTGELFF. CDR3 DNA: TGCAGTGCTACTAGCGGGGCGCCCACCGGGGAGCTGTTTTTT.

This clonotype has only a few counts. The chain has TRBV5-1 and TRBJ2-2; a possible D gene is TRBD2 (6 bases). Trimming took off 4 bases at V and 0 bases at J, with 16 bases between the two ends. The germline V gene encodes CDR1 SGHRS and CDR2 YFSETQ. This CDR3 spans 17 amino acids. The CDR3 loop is CASSVPGVPANTGELFF. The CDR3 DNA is TGCGCCAGCAGCGTCCCGGGGGTGCCCGCGAACACCGGGGAGCTGTTTTTT. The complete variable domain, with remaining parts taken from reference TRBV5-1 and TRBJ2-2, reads KAGVTQTPRYLIKTRGQQVTLSCSPISGHRSVSWYQQTPGQGLQFLFEYFSETQRNKGNFPGRFSGRQFSNSRSEMNVSTLELGDSALYLCASSVPGVPANTGELFFGEGSRLTVL.

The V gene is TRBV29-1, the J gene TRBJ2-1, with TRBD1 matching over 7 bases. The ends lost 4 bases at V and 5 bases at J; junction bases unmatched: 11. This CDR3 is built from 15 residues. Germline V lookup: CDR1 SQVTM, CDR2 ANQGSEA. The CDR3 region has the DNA TGCAGCGTTGGGACAGGTTATTCATCTGACAATGAGCAGTTCTTC. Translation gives CSVGTGYSSDNEQFF.

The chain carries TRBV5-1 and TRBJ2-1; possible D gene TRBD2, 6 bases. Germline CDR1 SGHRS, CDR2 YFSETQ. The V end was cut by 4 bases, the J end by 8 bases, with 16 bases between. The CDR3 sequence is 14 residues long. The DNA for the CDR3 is TGCGCCAGCAGCGAGGGACTCGCCCTTCATGAGCAGTTCTTC. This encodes CASSEGLALHEQFF.

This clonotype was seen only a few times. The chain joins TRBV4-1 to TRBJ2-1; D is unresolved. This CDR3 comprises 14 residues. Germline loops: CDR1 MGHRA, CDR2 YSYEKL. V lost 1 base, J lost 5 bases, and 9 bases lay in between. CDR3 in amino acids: CASSQVTSNNEQFF. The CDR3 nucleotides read TGCGCCAGCAGCCAAGTAACGAGCAACAATGAGCAGTTCTTC.

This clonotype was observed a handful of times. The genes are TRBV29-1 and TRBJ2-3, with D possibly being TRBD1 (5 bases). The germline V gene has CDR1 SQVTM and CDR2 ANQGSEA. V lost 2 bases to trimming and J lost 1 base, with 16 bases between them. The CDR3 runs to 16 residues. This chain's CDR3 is CSVETWVAGRTDTQYF. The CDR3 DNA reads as TGCAGCGTTGAAACTTGGGTAGCAGGGCGCACAGATACGCAGTATTTT.

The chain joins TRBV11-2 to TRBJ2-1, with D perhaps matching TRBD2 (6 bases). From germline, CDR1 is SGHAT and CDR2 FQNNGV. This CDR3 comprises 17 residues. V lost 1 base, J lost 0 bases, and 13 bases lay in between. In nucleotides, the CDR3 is TGTGCCAGCAGCTTAGTTAGATGGGGGGTCTCCTACAATGAGCAGTTCTTC. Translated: CASSLVRWGVSYNEQFF. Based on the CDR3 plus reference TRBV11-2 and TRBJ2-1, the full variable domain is EAGVAQSPRYKIIEKRQSVAFWCNPISGHATLYWYQQILGQGPKLLIQFQNNGVVDDSQLPKDRFSAERLKGVDSTLKIQPAKLEDSAVYLCASSLVRWGVSYNEQFFGPGTRLTVL.

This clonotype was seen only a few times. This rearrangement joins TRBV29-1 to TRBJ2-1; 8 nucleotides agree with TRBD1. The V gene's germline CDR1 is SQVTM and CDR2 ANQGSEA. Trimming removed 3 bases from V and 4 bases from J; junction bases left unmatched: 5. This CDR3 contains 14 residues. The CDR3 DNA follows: TGCAGCGTTGATGTGGACAGGGAATACAATGAGCAGTTCTTC. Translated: CSVDVDREYNEQFF.

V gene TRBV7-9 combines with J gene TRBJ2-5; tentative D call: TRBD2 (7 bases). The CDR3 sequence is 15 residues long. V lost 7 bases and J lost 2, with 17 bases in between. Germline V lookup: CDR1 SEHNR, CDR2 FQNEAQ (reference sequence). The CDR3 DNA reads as TGTGCCAGCACACAAAGCGGGACATATCAAGAGACCCAGTACTTC. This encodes CASTQSGTYQETQYF. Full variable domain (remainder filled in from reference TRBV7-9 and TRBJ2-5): DTGVSQNPRHKITKRGQNVTFRCDPISEHNRLYWYRQTLGQGPEFLTYFQNEAQLEKSRLLSDRFSAERPKGSFSTLEIQRTEQGDSAMYLCASTQSGTYQETQYFGPGTRLLVL.

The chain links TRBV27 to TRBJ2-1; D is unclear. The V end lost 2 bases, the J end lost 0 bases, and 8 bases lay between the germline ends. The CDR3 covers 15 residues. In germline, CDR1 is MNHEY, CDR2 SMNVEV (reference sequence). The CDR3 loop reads CASSLMVSSYNEQFF. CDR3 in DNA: TGTGCCAGCAGTTTAATGGTGAGCTCCTACAATGAGCAGTTCTTC.

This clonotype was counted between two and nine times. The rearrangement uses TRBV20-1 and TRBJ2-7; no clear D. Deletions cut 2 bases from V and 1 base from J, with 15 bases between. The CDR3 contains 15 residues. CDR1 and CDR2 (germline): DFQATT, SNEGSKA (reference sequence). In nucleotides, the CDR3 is TGCAGTGCTAGAAGGTCCCAAGATAATTCCTACGAGCAGTACTTC. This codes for CSARRSQDNSYEQYF.

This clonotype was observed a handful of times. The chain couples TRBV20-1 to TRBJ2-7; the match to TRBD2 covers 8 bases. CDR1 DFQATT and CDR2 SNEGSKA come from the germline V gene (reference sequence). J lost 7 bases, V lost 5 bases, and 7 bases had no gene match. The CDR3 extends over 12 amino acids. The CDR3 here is CSAGGLASEQYF. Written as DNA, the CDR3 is TGCAGTGCTGGCGGACTAGCCTCTGAGCAGTACTTC.

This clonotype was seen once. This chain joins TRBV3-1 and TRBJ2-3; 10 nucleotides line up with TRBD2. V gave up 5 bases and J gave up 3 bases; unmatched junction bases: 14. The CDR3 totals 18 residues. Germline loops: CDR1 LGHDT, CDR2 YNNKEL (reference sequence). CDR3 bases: TGTGCCAGCAGCGCGGGTACTAGCGGGGTTAAGTGGACAGATACGCAGTATTTT. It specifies CASSAGTSGVKWTDTQYF.

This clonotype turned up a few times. Written as DNA, the CDR3 is TGTGCCAGCAGTATAACCAAGGGGAGGAATCAGCCCCAGCATTTT. Translated, it gives CASSITKGRNQPQHF. The gene calls are TRBV25-1 and TRBJ1-5, with D maybe TRBD1 (5 bases). The CDR3 is 15 amino acids. Looked up from germline, CDR1 is MGHDK and CDR2 is SYGVNS. Trimming left V 5 bases short and J 4 bases short, with 15 bases between.

CDR3 protein: CASSILRDRGLEQYF. The DNA of the CDR3 is TGTGCCAGCAGCATCCTCCGGGACAGGGGGCTTGAGCAGTACTTC. V gene TRBV7-9 combines with J gene TRBJ2-7, with 12 bases identical to TRBD1. The CDR3 length is 15 residues. Trimming removed 5 bases from V and 7 bases from J; junction bases left unmatched: 9. CDR1 is SEHNR and CDR2 is FQNEAQ in the germline V gene (reference sequence).

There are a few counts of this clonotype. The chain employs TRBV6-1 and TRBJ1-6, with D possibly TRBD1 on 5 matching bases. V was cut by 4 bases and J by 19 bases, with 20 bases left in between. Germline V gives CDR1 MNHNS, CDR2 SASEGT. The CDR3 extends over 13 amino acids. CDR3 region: CASSGMTGPDLHF. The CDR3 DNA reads TGTGCCAGCAGTGGGATGACGGGGCCAGATCTTCACTTT.

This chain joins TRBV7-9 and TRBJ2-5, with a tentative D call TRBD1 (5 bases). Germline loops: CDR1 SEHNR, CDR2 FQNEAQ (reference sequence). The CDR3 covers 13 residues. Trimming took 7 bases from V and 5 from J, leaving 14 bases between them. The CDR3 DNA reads TGTGCCAGCACCATGGACATCTGGGAGACCCAGTACTTC. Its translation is CASTMDIWETQYF.

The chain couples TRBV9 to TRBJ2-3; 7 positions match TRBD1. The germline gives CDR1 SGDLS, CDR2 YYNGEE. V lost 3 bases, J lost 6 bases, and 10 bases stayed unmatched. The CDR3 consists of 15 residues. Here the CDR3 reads CASSALTTGTDTQYF. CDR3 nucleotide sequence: TGTGCCAGCAGCGCTTTAACGACAGGGACGGATACGCAGTATTTT.

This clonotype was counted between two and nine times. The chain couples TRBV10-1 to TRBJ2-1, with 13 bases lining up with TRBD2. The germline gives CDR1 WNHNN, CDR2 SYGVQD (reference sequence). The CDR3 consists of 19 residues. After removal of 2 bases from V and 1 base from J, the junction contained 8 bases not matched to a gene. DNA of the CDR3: TGCGCCAGCAGTGAGGGACTAGCGGGAGAGGGAGCGTCCTACAATGAGCAGTTCTTC. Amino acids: CASSEGLAGEGASYNEQFF.